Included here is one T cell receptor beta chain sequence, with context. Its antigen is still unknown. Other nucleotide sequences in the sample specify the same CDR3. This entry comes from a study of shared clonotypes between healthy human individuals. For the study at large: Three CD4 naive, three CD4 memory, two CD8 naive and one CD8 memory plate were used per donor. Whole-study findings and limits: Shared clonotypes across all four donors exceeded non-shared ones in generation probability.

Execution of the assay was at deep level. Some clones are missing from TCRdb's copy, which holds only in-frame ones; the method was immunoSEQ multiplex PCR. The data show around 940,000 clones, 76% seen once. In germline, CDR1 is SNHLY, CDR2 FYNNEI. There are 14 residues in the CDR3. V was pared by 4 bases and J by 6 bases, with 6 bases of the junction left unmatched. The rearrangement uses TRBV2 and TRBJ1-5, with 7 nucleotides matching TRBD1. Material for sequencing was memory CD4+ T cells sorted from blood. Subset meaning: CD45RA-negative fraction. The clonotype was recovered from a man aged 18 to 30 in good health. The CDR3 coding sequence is TGTGCCAGCAGTGGAAGACAGGGAAGTCAGCCCCAGCATTTT. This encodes CASSGRQGSQPQHF.